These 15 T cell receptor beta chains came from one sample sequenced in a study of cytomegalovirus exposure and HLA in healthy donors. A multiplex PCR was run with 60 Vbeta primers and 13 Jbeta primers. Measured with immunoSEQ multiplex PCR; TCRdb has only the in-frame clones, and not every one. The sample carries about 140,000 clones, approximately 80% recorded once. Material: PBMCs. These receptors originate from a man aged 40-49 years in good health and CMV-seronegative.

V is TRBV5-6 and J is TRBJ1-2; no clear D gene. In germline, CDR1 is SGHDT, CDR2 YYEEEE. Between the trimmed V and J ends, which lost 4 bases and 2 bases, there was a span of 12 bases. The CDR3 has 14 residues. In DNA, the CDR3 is TGTGCCAGCAGCGACCGTGGGCACAACTATGGCTACACCTTC. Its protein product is CASSDRGHNYGYTF. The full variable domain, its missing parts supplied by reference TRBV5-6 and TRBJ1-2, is DAGVTQSPTHLIKTRGQQVTLRCSPKSGHDTVSWYQQALGQGPQFIFQYYEEEERQRGNFPDRFSGHQFPNYSSELNVNALLLGDSALYLCASSDRGHNYGYTFGSGTRLTVV.

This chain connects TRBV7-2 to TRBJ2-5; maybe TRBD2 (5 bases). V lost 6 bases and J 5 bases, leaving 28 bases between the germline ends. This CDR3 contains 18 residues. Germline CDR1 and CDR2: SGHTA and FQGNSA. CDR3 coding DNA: TGTGCCAGCAGTTTAAAACCCCCCATTAGCGTGCGCCCGGAGACCCAGTACTTC. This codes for CASSLKPPISVRPETQYF.

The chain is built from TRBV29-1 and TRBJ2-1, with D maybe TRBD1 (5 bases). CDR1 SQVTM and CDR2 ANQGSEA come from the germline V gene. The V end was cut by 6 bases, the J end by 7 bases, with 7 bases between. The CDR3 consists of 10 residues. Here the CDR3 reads CSVRVNEQFF. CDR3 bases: TGCAGCGTCAGGGTGAATGAGCAGTTCTTC.

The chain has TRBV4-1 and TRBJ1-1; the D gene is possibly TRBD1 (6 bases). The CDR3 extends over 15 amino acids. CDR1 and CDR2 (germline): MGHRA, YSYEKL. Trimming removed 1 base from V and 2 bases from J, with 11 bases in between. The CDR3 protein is CASSQGQARNTEAFF. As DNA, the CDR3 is TGCGCCAGCAGCCAAGGACAGGCTAGAAACACTGAAGCTTTCTTT.

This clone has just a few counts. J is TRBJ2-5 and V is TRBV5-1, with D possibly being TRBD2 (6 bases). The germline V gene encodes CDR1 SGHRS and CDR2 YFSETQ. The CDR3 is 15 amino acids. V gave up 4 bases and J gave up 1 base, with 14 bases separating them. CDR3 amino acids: CASSSGRALQETQYF. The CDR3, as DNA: TGCGCCAGCAGCAGCGGGCGGGCCCTCCAAGAGACCCAGTACTTC.

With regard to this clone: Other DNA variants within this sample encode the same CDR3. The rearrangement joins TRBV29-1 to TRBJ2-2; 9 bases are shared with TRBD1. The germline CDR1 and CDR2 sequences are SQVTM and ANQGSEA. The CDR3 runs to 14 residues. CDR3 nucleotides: TGCAGTGCTAAGGACAGGGGAAGGCCCGGGGAGCTGTTTTTT. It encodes CSAKDRGRPGELFF.

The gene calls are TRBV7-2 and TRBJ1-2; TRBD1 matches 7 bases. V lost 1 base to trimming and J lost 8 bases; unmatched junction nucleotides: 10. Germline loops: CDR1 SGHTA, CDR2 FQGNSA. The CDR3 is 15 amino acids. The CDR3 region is CASSLGSGQASGYTF. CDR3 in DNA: TGTGCCAGCAGCTTAGGTTCTGGACAGGCAAGCGGCTACACCTTC.

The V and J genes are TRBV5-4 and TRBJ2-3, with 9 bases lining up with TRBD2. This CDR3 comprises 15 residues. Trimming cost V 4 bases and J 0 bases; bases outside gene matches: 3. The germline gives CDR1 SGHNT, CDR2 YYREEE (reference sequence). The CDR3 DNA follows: TGTGCCAGCAGCCATGGGACTAGCAGCACAGATACGCAGTATTTT. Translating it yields CASSHGTSSTDTQYF.

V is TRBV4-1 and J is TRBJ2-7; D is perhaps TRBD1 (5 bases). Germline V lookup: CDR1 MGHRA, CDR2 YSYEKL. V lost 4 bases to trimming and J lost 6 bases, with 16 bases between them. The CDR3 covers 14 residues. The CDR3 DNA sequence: TGCGCCAGCAGCCCAACAGGATCGTCGGGCGAGCAGTACTTC. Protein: CASSPTGSSGEQYF.

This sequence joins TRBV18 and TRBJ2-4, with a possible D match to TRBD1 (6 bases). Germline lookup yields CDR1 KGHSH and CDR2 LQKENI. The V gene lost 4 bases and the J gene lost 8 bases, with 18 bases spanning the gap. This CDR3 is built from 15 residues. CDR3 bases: TGTGCCAGCTCACGGCAGGACAGCCCCTGGGACATTCAGTACTTC. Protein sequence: CASSRQDSPWDIQYF.

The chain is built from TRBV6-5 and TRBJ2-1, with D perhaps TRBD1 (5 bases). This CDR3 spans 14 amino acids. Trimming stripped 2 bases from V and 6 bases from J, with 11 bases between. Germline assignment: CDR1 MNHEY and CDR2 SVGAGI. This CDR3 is CASSYDTGVNEQFF. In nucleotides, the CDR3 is TGTGCCAGCAGTTACGACACAGGAGTCAATGAGCAGTTCTTC.

CDR3 DNA: TGTGCCAGCAGCGTAGGGTCTAGTCTGCGGGATGAGCAGTTCTTC. Amino acids: CASSVGSSLRDEQFF. This rearrangement joins TRBV9 to TRBJ2-1, with D maybe TRBD2 (5 bases). From germline, CDR1 is SGDLS and CDR2 YYNGEE. The length of the CDR3 is 15 residues. Trimming took off 0 bases at V and 8 bases at J, with 15 bases between the two ends.

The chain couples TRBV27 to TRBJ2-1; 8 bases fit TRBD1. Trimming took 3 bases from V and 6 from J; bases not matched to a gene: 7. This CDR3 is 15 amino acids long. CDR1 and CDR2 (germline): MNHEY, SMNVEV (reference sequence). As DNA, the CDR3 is TGTGCCAGCAGTTTCTCAGGGGGCTATGGCAATGAGCAGTTCTTC. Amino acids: CASSFSGGYGNEQFF.

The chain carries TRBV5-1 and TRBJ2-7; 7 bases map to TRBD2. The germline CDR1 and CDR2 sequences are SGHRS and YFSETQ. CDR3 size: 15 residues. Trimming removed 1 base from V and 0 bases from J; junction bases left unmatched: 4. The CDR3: CASSLSSGSSYEQYF. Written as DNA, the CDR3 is TGCGCCAGCAGCTTGTCTAGCGGAAGCTCCTACGAGCAGTACTTC. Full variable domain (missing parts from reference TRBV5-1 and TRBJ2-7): KAGVTQTPRYLIKTRGQQVTLSCSPISGHRSVSWYQQTPGQGLQFLFEYFSETQRNKGNFPGRFSGRQFSNSRSEMNVSTLELGDSALYLCASSLSSGSSYEQYFGPGTRLTVT.

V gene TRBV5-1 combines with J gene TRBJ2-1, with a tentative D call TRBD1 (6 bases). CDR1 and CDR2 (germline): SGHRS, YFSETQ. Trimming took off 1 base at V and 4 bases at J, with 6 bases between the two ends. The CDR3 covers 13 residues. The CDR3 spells CASSLRGYNEQFF. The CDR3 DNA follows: TGCGCCAGCAGCTTGAGGGGGTACAATGAGCAGTTCTTC.